A single sample is the source of the 9 T cell receptor beta chains below, sequenced in a study of vaccination and CD4 T cells after COVID-19. Treatment in this sample: roughly ten-day PBMC culture with coronavirus spike peptide pools or control peptides (ViraFEST assay). No cognate antigen is known for these TCRs. Oncomine TCR Beta short-read sequencing was applied to DNA from cultured CD4+ T cells. TCRdb reprocessed the PCR reads with MiXCR, giving one entry per CDR3 protein. In the table there are more than 15,000 distinct CDR3 sequences, about 70% of which are singletons. The sequenced sample consisted of CD4+ T cells from blood, cultured in vitro. These receptors all stem from a human donor who had recovered from COVID-19.

This clonotype turned up a few times. The genes are TRBV10-1 and TRBJ1-5; D gene ambiguous. This CDR3 has 16 residues. Germline values: CDR1 WNHNN, CDR2 SYGVQD (reference sequence). Between the trimmed V and J ends, which lost 7 bases and 0 bases, there was a span of 16 bases. The CDR3 DNA reads TGCGCCAGCACCGACCTCCGACTGAATAGCAATCAGCCCCAGCATTTT. Its translation: CASTDLRLNSNQPQHF.

The J gene is TRBJ1-4, the V gene TRBV20-1; 10 bases match TRBD1. The CDR3 is 13 residues long. Germline assignment: CDR1 DFQATT and CDR2 SNEGSKA (reference sequence). J lost 6 bases, V lost 6 bases, and 4 bases had no gene match. As DNA, the CDR3 is TGCAGTGCCCGACAGGGGGCGGATGAAAAACTGTTTTTT. Translating gives CSARQGADEKLFF.

This chain links TRBV28 with TRBJ2-5; D gene ambiguous. Germline-derived CDR1 and CDR2 are MDHEN and SYDVKM. The V end lost 5 bases, the J end lost 5 bases, and 15 bases lay between the germline ends. The CDR3 spans 14 residues. In DNA, the CDR3 is TGTGCCAGCAGTCATAATTTTGATCGGGAGACCCAGTACTTC. Its protein is CASSHNFDRETQYF. Full variable domain (outside the CDR3, taken from reference TRBV28 and TRBJ2-5): DVKVTQSSRYLVKRTGEKVFLECVQDMDHENMFWYRQDPGLGLRLIYFSYDVKMKEKGDIPEGYSVSREKKERFSLILESASTNQTSMYLCASSHNFDRETQYFGPGTRLLVL.

This chain uses TRBV4-2 with TRBJ2-3; TRBD1 might be the D (5 bases). Looked up from germline, CDR1 is LGHNA and CDR2 is YNFKEQ. This CDR3 contains 14 residues. V dropped 1 base and J dropped 2 bases, with 7 bases sitting between them. The CDR3 is CASSQGQNTDTQYF. CDR3 DNA sequence: TGTGCCAGCAGCCAAGGACAGAACACAGATACGCAGTATTTT.

This chain joins TRBV24-1 and TRBJ2-7; TRBD2 might be the D (6 bases). Germline assignment: CDR1 KGHDR and CDR2 SFDVKD. Trimming left V 2 bases short and J 3 bases short, with 13 bases between. The CDR3 is 15 amino acids. The CDR3: CATSDSAGSIYEQYF. The CDR3 DNA reads TGTGCCACCAGTGATTCCGCCGGGAGCATCTACGAGCAGTACTTC.

This chain connects TRBV7-9 to TRBJ2-5, with TRBD2 as a possible D gene (6 bases). From germline, CDR1 is SEHNR and CDR2 FQNEAQ (reference sequence). This CDR3 comprises 14 residues. V lost 5 bases and J lost 2, with 12 bases in between. CDR3 DNA sequence: TGTGCCAGCAGCAGAGCGGGCGGGCAAGAGACCCAGTACTTC. Amino acids: CASSRAGGQETQYF.

By its share, this clonotype is medium-sized. The chain links TRBV7-9 to TRBJ1-5; D is ambiguous. Trimming took off 3 bases at V and 5 bases at J, with 5 bases between the two ends. CDR1 and CDR2 (germline): SEHNR, FQNEAQ (reference sequence). This CDR3 has 12 amino acids. The CDR3: CASSLDYQPQHF. Here the CDR3 DNA reads TGTGCCAGCAGCTTGGACTATCAGCCCCAGCATTTT.

This rearrangement joins TRBV10-3 to TRBJ2-5; 9 bases fit TRBD2. The CDR3 sequence is 18 residues long. Trimming at V came to 5 bases and at J to 1 base, leaving 14 bases not matched to a gene. Germline V lookup: CDR1 ENHRY, CDR2 SYGVKD. The CDR3 protein is CAISPGKKIAGVQETQYF. As DNA, the CDR3 is TGTGCCATCAGTCCCGGGAAAAAAATAGCGGGGGTCCAAGAGACCCAGTACTTC.

The chain employs TRBV20-1 and TRBJ1-4; the D gene is possibly TRBD1 (6 bases). The V gene's germline CDR1 is DFQATT and CDR2 SNEGSKA (reference sequence). V was pared by 3 bases and J by 4 bases, with 12 bases between. The CDR3 extends over 14 amino acids. CDR3 nucleotides: TGCAGTGCTAGTGGGCCCAGGGGTAATGAAAAACTGTTTTTT. This encodes CSASGPRGNEKLFF.